This record looks at one T cell receptor (beta chain) sequence and its context. Its target is not known. Full-length variable regions came from constant-region reverse primers plus semi-nested Nested Universal Primer A PCR. TCRdb analysed the 5' RACE reads with MiXCR anew, one entry per CDR3 protein. The data show approximately 10,000 distinct CDR3 sequences, roughly half seen once. Treg sorting used a CD4+CD25+CD127-/low gate. Germline assignment: CDR1 MNHEY and CDR2 SMNVEV (reference sequence). Trimming shortened V by 0 bases and J by 10 bases, and 10 bases separated the two germline ends. The CDR3 runs to 13 residues. Study-level points and caveats: Larger-cohort validation covered only one TCR beta V-J rearrangement. Tumor-infiltrating Treg TCR alpha and beta sequences overlapped most with tumor naive CD4+ T cells, then blood naive. Tumor memory CD4+ T cell TCR gene usage was found to cluster with blood and lymph node memory CD4+ cells and with lymph node naive CD4+ cells.

Sequencing input: Tregs sorted from a lymph node. The sequence was collected from a female donor with breast cancer. V usage is TRBV27 and J usage is TRBJ2-1, with D perhaps matching TRBD2 (6 bases). The CDR3 sequence: CASSLSGGLEQFF. The CDR3 DNA sequence: TGTGCCAGCAGTTTATCGGGAGGTCTGGAGCAGTTCTTC.